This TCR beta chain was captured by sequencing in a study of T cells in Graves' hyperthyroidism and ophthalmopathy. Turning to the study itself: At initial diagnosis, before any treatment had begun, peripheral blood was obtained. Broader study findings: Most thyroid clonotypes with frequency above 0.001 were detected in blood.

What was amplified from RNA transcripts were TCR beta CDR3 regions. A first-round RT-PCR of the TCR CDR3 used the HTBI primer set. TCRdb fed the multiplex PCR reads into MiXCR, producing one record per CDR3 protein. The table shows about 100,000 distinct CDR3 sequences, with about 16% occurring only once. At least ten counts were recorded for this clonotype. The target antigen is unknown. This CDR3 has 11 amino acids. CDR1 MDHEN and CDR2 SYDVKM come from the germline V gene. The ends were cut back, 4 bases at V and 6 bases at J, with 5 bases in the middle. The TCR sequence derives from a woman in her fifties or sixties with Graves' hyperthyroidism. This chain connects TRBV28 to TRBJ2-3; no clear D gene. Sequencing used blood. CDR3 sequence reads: CASSSPDTQYF. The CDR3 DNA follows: TGTGCCAGCAGTTCTCCGGATACGCAGTATTTT.